The 18 T cell receptor beta chains below come from one sample, sequenced in a study of cytomegalovirus exposure and HLA in healthy donors. In the PCR, 60 Vbeta and 13 Jbeta primers were used. Here immunoSEQ multiplex PCR was the method, and the copy in TCRdb shows in-frame clones only, minus some. The profile shows about 200,000 clones, about two thirds of them singletons. What was sequenced was PBMCs. The receptors shown here come from a man aged 40-50 years in good health and CMV-seropositive.

This clone was observed a handful of times. The chain carries TRBV28 and TRBJ1-1; D is perhaps TRBD1 (5 bases). CDR3 length: 11 amino acids. Germline V gives CDR1 MDHEN, CDR2 SYDVKM. Trimming stripped 2 bases from V and 11 bases from J, with 9 bases between. In DNA, the CDR3 is TGTGCCAGCAGTTTAGGAGGGGACGCTTTCTTT. This encodes CASSLGGDAFF.

This rearrangement joins TRBV5-4 to TRBJ2-7; D is uncertain. The end of the DNA aligns better with TRBJ2-1, so the J call may be wrong. The CDR3 covers 15 residues. CDR1 is SGHNT, CDR2 YYREEE, per germline (reference sequence). CDR3 sequence reads: CASSAPTGPYNEQFF. The CDR3 DNA sequence: TGTGCCAGCAGCGCCCCTACGGGTCCCTACAATGAGCAGTTCTTC.

CDR3 nucleotide sequence: TGTGCCAGCAGTGGGGAGTCTGGGGACAGGGACTACGAGCAGTACTTC. Its protein is CASSGESGDRDYEQYF. V usage is TRBV6-4 and J usage is TRBJ2-7, with 9 positions matching TRBD1. Per germline, CDR1 MRHNA and CDR2 SNTAGT. Losses at the gene ends were 4 bases for V and 3 bases for J; bases not matched to a gene: 10. There are 16 residues in the CDR3.

The rearrangement joins TRBV7-2 to TRBJ1-2; D not resolved. The CDR3 spans 13 residues. V lost 5 bases to trimming and J lost 7 bases, with 14 bases between them. Per the germline V gene, CDR1 is SGHTA and CDR2 is FQGNSA. The CDR3 reads CASSPARRAGYTF. CDR3 nucleotides: TGTGCCAGCAGCCCTGCCCGGAGGGCTGGCTACACCTTC.

The V call is TRBV11-3, the J call TRBJ2-7; 9 nucleotides match TRBD1. The length of the CDR3 is 13 residues. Unmatched junction bases numbered 3, after V lost 5 bases and J lost 4 bases. Germline V gene lookup returns CDR1 SGHNT and CDR2 YENEEA. In nucleotides, the CDR3 is TGTGCCAGCAGCGCGGACAGGGGATACGAGCAGTACTTC. Translation: CASSADRGYEQYF.

The rearrangement uses TRBV5-6 and TRBJ1-2, with 10 positions matching TRBD1. The junction had 0 bases not matched to a gene; V was cut back by 4 bases and J by 3 bases. CDR1 and CDR2 (germline): SGHDT, YYEEEE. This CDR3 region has 13 residues. CDR3 in amino acids: CASSGQGDYGYTF. The CDR3 region has the DNA TGTGCCAGCAGCGGACAGGGGGACTATGGCTACACCTTC.

The J gene is TRBJ2-2, the V gene TRBV11-3; 8 bases map to TRBD2. The germline V gene encodes CDR1 SGHNT and CDR2 YENEEA. The ends lost 5 bases at V and 1 base at J; junction bases unmatched: 9. This CDR3 spans 17 amino acids. Here the CDR3 reads CASSNSYTSGNTGELFF. The CDR3 DNA sequence: TGTGCCAGCAGCAATTCTTATACTAGCGGGAACACCGGGGAGCTGTTTTTT. The full variable domain, with the rest looked up from reference TRBV11-3 and TRBJ2-2, is EAGVVQSPRYKIIEKKQPVAFWCNPISGHNTLYWYLQNLGQGPELLIRYENEEAVDDSQLPKDRFSAERLKGVDSTLKIQPAELGDSAVYLCASSNSYTSGNTGELFFGEGSRLTVL.

The gene calls are TRBV4-2 and TRBJ1-3, with D uncertain. Trimming took 0 bases from V and 0 from J, leaving 12 bases between them. Germline V gives CDR1 LGHNA, CDR2 YNFKEQ. This CDR3 has 17 amino acids. The CDR3: CASSQDPRRNSGNTIYF. CDR3 bases: TGTGCCAGCAGCCAAGACCCTAGACGGAACTCTGGAAACACCATATATTTT.

The rearrangement uses TRBV6-5 and TRBJ1-1; no reliable D call. This CDR3 region has 12 residues. Per the germline V gene, CDR1 is MNHEY and CDR2 is SVGAGI. V gave up 5 bases and J gave up 4 bases, with 8 bases separating them. CDR3 in DNA: TGTGCCAGCAGTCGGGAGGGCACTGAAGCTTTCTTT. The encoded protein is CASSREGTEAFF.

This clone was recorded a few times. V gene TRBV6-1 combines with J gene TRBJ1-1; 10 bases match TRBD1. V was clipped by 5 bases and J by 3 bases; unmatched bases: 3. CDR3 length: 14 amino acids. CDR1 is MNHNS, CDR2 SASEGT, per germline. The CDR3 DNA sequence: TGTGCCAGCAGTTGGACAGGGGGTTACACTGAAGCTTTCTTT. This translates into CASSWTGGYTEAFF.

The gene calls are TRBV2 and TRBJ1-1; no clear D. Germline CDR1 reads SNHLY; CDR2 reads FYNNEI. This CDR3 has 13 amino acids. The V gene lost 3 bases and the J gene lost 8 bases, with 13 bases spanning the gap. The chain's CDR3 is CASSDGGFPEAFF. DNA of the CDR3: TGTGCCAGCAGTGACGGAGGCTTCCCCGAAGCTTTCTTT.

The chain couples TRBV4-1 to TRBJ2-6; weak D call: TRBD1 (5 bases). Germline-derived CDR1 and CDR2 are MGHRA and YSYEKL. Trimming cost V 1 base and J 3 bases, with 10 bases left between them. This CDR3 has 16 residues. This chain's CDR3 is CASSQGGLYGANVLTF. CDR3 sequence (DNA): TGCGCCAGCAGCCAAGGGGGCCTCTATGGGGCCAACGTCCTGACTTTC.

The chain uses TRBV5-1 and TRBJ2-5; D call uncertain. The CDR3 length is 11 residues. CDR1 is SGHRS, CDR2 YFSETQ, per germline. Deletions cut 2 bases from V and 3 bases from J, with 2 bases between. The CDR3 here is CASSFEETQYF. The DNA for the CDR3 is TGCGCCAGCAGCTTCGAAGAGACCCAGTACTTC.

V is TRBV28 and J is TRBJ1-5, with TRBD1 matching over 7 bases. CDR3 size: 16 residues. The V gene's germline CDR1 is MDHEN and CDR2 SYDVKM. J lost 5 bases, V lost 5 bases, and 12 bases had no gene match. The CDR3 region has the DNA TGTGCCAGCAGTCGTGAGAGGGGTAGGGGGCATCAGCCCCAGCATTTT. As protein: CASSRERGRGHQPQHF.

The rearrangement uses TRBV6-5 and TRBJ2-7, with D possibly TRBD2 on 5 matching bases. Germline assignment: CDR1 MNHEY and CDR2 SVGAGI. V was shortened by 11 bases and J by 0 bases, with 17 bases between the two germline ends. The CDR3 has 14 residues. The CDR3 is CACRVDWSSYEQYF. The CDR3 nucleotides are TGTGCCTGCCGTGTGGACTGGAGCTCCTACGAGCAGTACTTC.

The V gene is TRBV27, the J gene TRBJ2-5, with TRBD2 matching 10 bases. The CDR3 is made up of 16 amino acids. The germline gives CDR1 MNHEY, CDR2 SMNVEV (reference sequence). J gave up 5 bases and V 0 bases, and 6 bases lay outside the gene matches. DNA of the CDR3: TGTGCCAGCAGTTTATCGACTAGCGGGTTCCGGGAGACCCAGTACTTC. This translates into CASSLSTSGFRETQYF.

The chain employs TRBV19 and TRBJ2-2; tentative D call: TRBD1 (6 bases). This CDR3 contains 15 residues. The germline V and J ends were trimmed by 7 bases and 5 bases, with 17 bases remaining between them. Looked up from germline, CDR1 is LNHDA and CDR2 is SQIVND (reference sequence). In DNA, the CDR3 is TGTGCCAGTACCCTGAAGGGGCAGGGGACCGGGGAGCTGTTTTTT. This codes for CASTLKGQGTGELFF.

This clone appeared a few times. V and J are TRBV2 and TRBJ1-4, with D tentatively TRBD1 (6 bases). Germline V gives CDR1 SNHLY, CDR2 FYNNEI. With 5 bases removed from V and 1 base from J, the gap between germline ends came to 17 bases. The CDR3 is made up of 17 amino acids. The CDR3 sequence is CASSHDPTGLTNEKLFF. The DNA of the CDR3 is TGTGCCAGCAGTCACGACCCAACAGGGCTAACTAATGAAAAACTGTTTTTT.